This T cell receptor (beta chain) was obtained from a study of blood T cell repertoires in COVID-19. About the study: The United States, Italy and Spain were the sources of the acute and convalescent COVID-19 samples. Sources were T cells, B-cell-depleted T cells, or PBMCs; the material itself was cDNA or gDNA.

Methods used by the authors: For nucleated cells, counts were estimated from reference gene primer amplification. Clones were read by immunoSEQ multiplex PCR, and TCRdb kept only the in-frame ones, dropping some. V, J and clone size were drawn from that table, and D and trimming were deduced from the DNA. Among 150,000 to 200,000 clones, roughly 87% were seen once, and the ten largest hold 5%. V lost 2 bases, J lost 4 bases, and 12 bases lay in between. CDR3 size: 13 residues. Germline CDR1 reads GTSNPN; CDR2 reads SVGIG (reference sequence). This clone came up a few times. Source material: peripheral blood. J is TRBJ2-7 and V is TRBV30; D unclear. The sequence was collected from a human donor in a cohort sampled during active COVID-19. The CDR3 sequence is CAWSNGSPYEQYF. CDR3 nucleotide sequence: TGTGCCTGGAGTAACGGGTCCCCTTACGAGCAGTACTTC.